Shown below are 27 T cell receptor beta chains from a single sample sequenced in a study of graft-versus-host responses after intestinal transplantation. Which antigens these TCRs recognize remains unknown. The table came from immunoSEQ multiplex PCR; TCRdb's copy has only in-frame clones and leaves some out. This table holds roughly 99,000 clones, roughly 90% found once. Sample: unstimulated CD4+ T cells sorted from spleen or lymph node cells, taken before transplant. The receptors stem from a human donor who was the organ donor for an intestinal transplant.

The V gene is TRBV19, the J gene TRBJ1-5; D unclear. Trimming took 5 bases from V and 9 from J, leaving 11 bases between them. The CDR3 consists of 12 residues. Germline lookup yields CDR1 LNHDA and CDR2 SQIVND (reference sequence). CDR3 nucleotide sequence: TGTGCCAGTAGTTTGACATCTCCGCCCCAGCATTTT. This encodes CASSLTSPPQHF.

The chain combines TRBV6-5 with TRBJ1-6, with D possibly being TRBD1 (5 bases). The CDR3 totals 15 residues. Germline assignment: CDR1 MNHEY and CDR2 SVGAGI. V was trimmed by 5 bases and J by 10 bases, leaving 18 bases between them. The CDR3 DNA reads as TGTGCCAGCAGTGTCGGGACGATAACGGGGTCACCCCTCCACTTT. Translated: CASSVGTITGSPLHF.

This chain joins TRBV19 and TRBJ2-5; D possibly matches TRBD1 or TRBD2 (5 bases each). The CDR3 loop spans 12 amino acids. The V gene lost 10 bases and the J gene lost 5 bases, with 14 bases spanning the gap. Germline CDR1 is LNHDA and CDR2 is SQIVND (reference sequence). CDR3 nucleotide sequence: TGTGCCACATCGAGGGGACGGGAGACCCAGTACTTC. Protein sequence: CATSRGRETQYF. Combining the CDR3 with reference TRBV19 and TRBJ2-5 gives the whole variable domain DGGITQSPKYLFRKEGQNVTLSCEQNLNHDAMYWYRQDPGQGLRLIYYSQIVNDFQKGDIAEGYSVSREKKESFPLTVTSAQKNPTAFYLCATSRGRETQYFGPGTRLLVL.

The chain uses TRBV4-2 and TRBJ1-4, with a tentative D call TRBD1 (5 bases). Germline V lookup: CDR1 LGHNA, CDR2 YNFKEQ. V was trimmed by 1 base and J by 0 bases, leaving 9 bases between them. The CDR3 extends over 16 amino acids. For the CDR3, the DNA is TGTGCCAGCAGCCAAGTGGGGGTTGCAACTAATGAAAAACTGTTTTTT. This sequence encodes CASSQVGVATNEKLFF.

V is TRBV6-5 and J is TRBJ1-3, with a possible D match to TRBD1 (6 bases). Germline V lookup: CDR1 MNHEY, CDR2 SVGAGI. CDR3 length: 16 residues. Trimming stripped 0 bases from V and 0 bases from J, with 9 bases between. CDR3 bases: TGTGCCAGCAGTTACTCTTGGGGGCGCTCTGGAAACACCATATATTTT. The encoded protein is CASSYSWGRSGNTIYF.

The chain is built from TRBV7-9 and TRBJ2-3; TRBD1 is a possible D gene (5 bases). The CDR3 has 15 amino acids. Germline V CDR1 and CDR2: SEHNR, FQNEAQ (reference sequence). Trimming shortened V by 1 base and J by 0 bases, and 8 bases separated the two germline ends. The CDR3 DNA is TGTGCCAGCAGCTTAGGGGGCCTTAGCACAGATACGCAGTATTTT. This gives the protein CASSLGGLSTDTQYF.

This clone was seen once. The chain combines TRBV29-1 with TRBJ2-7; D is ambiguous. Germline V gives CDR1 SQVTM, CDR2 ANQGSEA. The CDR3 runs 12 residues. V lost 4 bases, J lost 0 bases, and 7 bases lay in between. The CDR3 loop reads CSVAPNSYEQYF. For the CDR3, the DNA is TGCAGCGTTGCCCCGAACTCCTACGAGCAGTACTTC.

Written as DNA, the CDR3 is TGTGCCAGCAGTTTACGGACAGGGGGCTATGGCTACACCTTC. It codes for CASSLRTGGYGYTF. The chain links TRBV28 to TRBJ1-2; 10 bases fit TRBD1. V lost 2 bases, J lost 4 bases, and 1 base stayed unmatched. The CDR3 runs 14 residues. The germline V gene encodes CDR1 MDHEN and CDR2 SYDVKM.

This chain joins TRBV5-1 and TRBJ2-3, with TRBD2 matching over 12 bases. The CDR3 totals 17 residues. V was pared by 2 bases and J by 2 bases, with 6 bases of the junction left unmatched. Germline CDR1 reads SGHRS; CDR2 reads YFSETQ. CDR3 amino acids: CASSFNGLAGNTDTQYF. CDR3 nucleotide sequence: TGCGCCAGCAGCTTCAACGGACTAGCGGGAAACACAGATACGCAGTATTTT.

This clone was seen a single time. This sequence joins TRBV10-2 and TRBJ2-7; 10 bases line up with TRBD2. The CDR3 consists of 15 residues. CDR1 is WSHSY and CDR2 is SAAADI in the germline V gene. Trimming removed 1 base from V and 2 bases from J; junction bases left unmatched: 2. In nucleotides, the CDR3 is TGCGCCAGCAGTGAGTGGCTAGCGGGGGCCTACGAGCAGTACTTC. Protein product: CASSEWLAGAYEQYF.

The V and J genes are TRBV5-1 and TRBJ2-3, with D hard to call. The V and J ends lost 0 bases and 2 bases respectively, with 10 bases between them. The CDR3 runs 15 residues. The germline V gene has CDR1 SGHRS and CDR2 YFSETQ. The CDR3 sequence is CASSLGVVFTDTQYF. CDR3 DNA: TGCGCCAGCAGCTTGGGAGTCGTGTTCACAGATACGCAGTATTTT.

V is TRBV6-5 and J is TRBJ2-2; maybe TRBD1 (6 bases). The germline V gene has CDR1 MNHEY and CDR2 SVGAGI. Trimming pared 0 bases from V and 8 bases from J, leaving 10 bases between. The CDR3 has 14 amino acids. The CDR3 region is CASSYSRGSGELFF. The CDR3 DNA is TGTGCCAGCAGTTACTCGAGGGGGTCAGGGGAGCTGTTTTTT.

The rearrangement links TRBV5-5 to TRBJ2-2; no definite D call. Germline CDR1 SGHKS, CDR2 YYEKEE (reference sequence). V was cut by 3 bases and J by 5 bases, with 14 bases left in between. The CDR3 covers 15 residues. The CDR3 loop is CASSWYISVTGELFF. The CDR3 nucleotides are TGTGCCAGCAGCTGGTATATCTCGGTAACCGGGGAGCTGTTTTTT.

The chain joins TRBV6-5 to TRBJ2-1; 8 nucleotides line up with TRBD2. Trimming took 9 bases from V and 9 from J; bases not matched to a gene: 10. The CDR3 has 13 amino acids. CDR1 is MNHEY, CDR2 SVGAGI, per germline. The CDR3 DNA sequence: TGTGCCAGTACTATCGCGGCGGGGGGTGAGCAGTTCTTC. Encoded protein: CASTIAAGGEQFF.

This clone has a single count. The chain joins TRBV5-4 to TRBJ1-2; the D gene is possibly TRBD1 (6 bases). CDR1 is SGHNT and CDR2 is YYREEE in the germline V gene (reference sequence). The V and J ends lost 3 bases and 5 bases respectively, with 11 bases between them. This CDR3 spans 13 amino acids. In nucleotides, the CDR3 is TGTGCCAGCAGCTCGACCCAGGGGTATGGCTACACCTTC. It encodes CASSSTQGYGYTF. The variable domain in full, with the rest retrieved from reference TRBV5-4 and TRBJ1-2, is ETGVTQSPTHLIKTRGQQVTLRCSSQSGHNTVSWYQQALGQGPQFIFQYYREEENGRGNFPPRFSGLQFPNYSSELNVNALELDDSALYLCASSSTQGYGYTFGSGTRLTVV.

The chain recombines TRBV5-1 with TRBJ1-1; D not resolved. CDR1 is SGHRS, CDR2 YFSETQ, per germline. CDR3 length equals 13 residues. Trimming stripped 3 bases from V and 4 bases from J, with 10 bases between. CDR3 sequence (DNA): TGCGCCAGCAGCTCGGACGTTCCCACTGAAGCTTTCTTT. It translates to CASSSDVPTEAFF.

This chain links TRBV5-4 with TRBJ2-3, with 16 bases fitting TRBD2. The junction had 6 bases not matched to a gene; V was cut back by 5 bases and J by 0 bases. The germline CDR1 and CDR2 sequences are SGHNT and YYREEE (reference sequence). The CDR3 spans 18 residues. This chain's CDR3 is CASRSGLAGGPSTDTQYF. In DNA form, the CDR3 reads TGTGCCAGCAGGTCGGGACTAGCGGGGGGGCCCAGCACAGATACGCAGTATTTT.

The chain uses TRBV5-6 and TRBJ2-7; D might be TRBD1 (5 bases). The CDR3 length is 13 residues. Trimming shortened V by 9 bases and J by 2 bases, and 15 bases separated the two germline ends. Germline lookup yields CDR1 SGHDT and CDR2 YYEEEE. The CDR3 coding sequence is TGTGCCACCCGTTCCAGGGAAACCTACGAGCAGTACTTC. Translated, it gives CATRSRETYEQYF.

The rearrangement uses TRBV25-1 and TRBJ2-7; 13 bases agree with TRBD2. The germline V gene has CDR1 MGHDK and CDR2 SYGVNS. CDR3 length equals 16 residues. The V and J ends lost 6 bases and 5 bases, in that order; junction bases with no gene match: 10. CDR3 loop: CASSETSGRSTHEQYF. The CDR3 bases are TGTGCCAGCAGCGAGACTAGCGGGAGGAGTACCCACGAGCAGTACTTC.

V is TRBV19 and J is TRBJ2-2, with 8 bases that match TRBD1. CDR3 length: 15 residues. Trimming removed 6 bases from V and 4 bases from J; junction bases left unmatched: 7. Germline values: CDR1 LNHDA, CDR2 SQIVND (reference sequence). The CDR3 region is CASRRGTGGTGELFF. CDR3 nucleotide sequence: TGTGCCAGTAGACGGGGGACAGGAGGCACCGGGGAGCTGTTTTTT.

This clone appeared a few times. The chain recombines TRBV6-6 with TRBJ1-4; D not resolved. V lost 2 bases and J lost 0, with 7 bases in between. This CDR3 is 15 amino acids long. Germline V gene lookup returns CDR1 MNHNY and CDR2 SVGAGI (reference sequence). For the CDR3, the DNA is TGTGCCAGCAGTTACGGCGCGGCAACTAATGAAAAACTGTTTTTT. Translation: CASSYGAATNEKLFF.

The CDR3 bases are TGCGCCAGCAGCTTGGACGGGACTGAGCAGTATTTT. Translated, it gives CASSLDGTEQYF. The chain joins TRBV5-1 to TRBJ2-3, with D maybe TRBD2 (6 bases). V lost 0 bases and J 11 bases, leaving 10 bases between the germline ends. Germline CDR1 SGHRS, CDR2 YFSETQ. The length of the CDR3 is 12 residues.

The rearrangement uses TRBV7-9 and TRBJ1-2; no definite D call. There are 14 residues in the CDR3. The V gene's germline CDR1 is SEHNR and CDR2 FQNEAQ (reference sequence). V lost 3 bases and J lost 4, with 12 bases in between. The CDR3 spells CASSFPGKGYGYTF. The DNA for the CDR3 is TGTGCCAGCAGCTTCCCAGGAAAGGGCTATGGCTACACCTTC.

The rearrangement uses TRBV11-2 and TRBJ1-1, with D perhaps TRBD1 (5 bases). This CDR3 region has 16 residues. Germline CDR1 reads SGHAT; CDR2 reads FQNNGV. The V end lost 0 bases, the J end lost 4 bases, and 15 bases lay between the germline ends. The CDR3 DNA sequence: TGTGCCAGCAGCTTAGAAGGGACCCCGAGGGGCACTGAAGCTTTCTTT. It yields the protein CASSLEGTPRGTEAFF.

DNA for the CDR3: TGTGCCAGCAGCCATGCCTCGGGCTACGAGCAGTACTTC. As protein: CASSHASGYEQYF. This chain connects TRBV5-5 to TRBJ2-7, with D uncertain. Germline CDR1 is SGHKS and CDR2 is YYEKEE (reference sequence). The germline V and J ends were trimmed by 4 bases and 3 bases, with 11 bases remaining between them. The CDR3 consists of 13 residues.

The chain links TRBV7-2 to TRBJ2-2; 12 nucleotides agree with TRBD2. Germline V gives CDR1 SGHTA, CDR2 FQGNSA. V shed 2 bases, J shed 7 bases, and the junction held 8 bases outside the gene matches. The CDR3 is 17 residues long. This CDR3 reads CASSLPGTSGRGGELFF. The CDR3 bases are TGTGCCAGCAGCTTACCCGGGACTAGCGGGCGCGGCGGGGAGCTGTTTTTT.

The genes are TRBV5-1 and TRBJ2-5; TRBD2 agrees at 9 bases. After removal of 4 bases from V and 4 bases from J, the junction contained 5 bases not matched to a gene. The CDR3 totals 14 residues. Germline loops: CDR1 SGHRS, CDR2 YFSETQ. CDR3 nucleotide sequence: TGCGCCAGCAGCCCCGGCGGGGGGGGAGAGACCCAGTACTTC. Translated: CASSPGGGGETQYF.